This is a list of T cell receptor beta chains from one sample in a study of shared clonotypes between healthy human individuals. The assay was immunoSEQ multiplex PCR, and TCRdb's table has in-frame clones only and misses some. The table has more than 2 million clones, roughly 95% seen once; the top ten hold 0.85% to 1.2%. Sequenced: naive CD8+ T cells sorted from blood. These receptors originate from a man aged 18 to 35 in good health. Each CDR3 is given with its conserved first and last residue. Each record gives: J gene, clone size, V gene, D gene, CDR3 DNA, CDR3 protein. The D gene is left open where the match is weak. Clone sizes are given selectively: once, few, many, or a class where the clone is expanded.

j_call: TRBJ2-3; clone_size: .; v_call: TRBV5-6; d_call: .; cdr3_nt: TGTGCCAGCAGCTCGTCTGGGGGCGATACGCAGTATTTT; cdr3_aa: CASSSSGGDTQYF
j_call: TRBJ2-1; clone_size: once; v_call: TRBV6-5; d_call: TRBD1; cdr3_nt: TGTGCCAGCAGTCAGGACAGGGGCTATGAGCAGTTCTTC; cdr3_aa: CASSQDRGYEQFF
j_call: TRBJ2-1; clone_size: .; v_call: TRBV9; d_call: .; cdr3_nt: TGTGCCAGCAGCGGTGAGGGACACCTGAGCTCCTACAATGAGCAGTTCTTC; cdr3_aa: CASSGEGHLSSYNEQFF
j_call: TRBJ1-1; clone_size: once; v_call: TRBV4-1; d_call: TRBD1; cdr3_nt: TGCGCCAGCAGTAACAGGGGAGCCACTGAAGCTTTCTTT; cdr3_aa: CASSNRGATEAFF
j_call: TRBJ2-2; clone_size: .; v_call: TRBV28; d_call: .; cdr3_nt: TGTGCCAGCAGTAAGGGGCAGGCCACCACCGGGGAGCTGTTTTTT; cdr3_aa: CASSKGQATTGELFF
j_call: TRBJ2-1; clone_size: .; v_call: TRBV7-7; d_call: TRBD2; cdr3_nt: TGTGCTAGCAGCGCAGGGACTAGCGGGAGTGATGAGCAGTTCTTC; cdr3_aa: CASSAGTSGSDEQFF
j_call: TRBJ2-7; clone_size: .; v_call: TRBV5-4; d_call: .; cdr3_nt: TGTGCCAGCAGCTTGACCAGGGAGACCTACGAGCAGTACTTC; cdr3_aa: CASSLTRETYEQYF
j_call: TRBJ2-3; clone_size: .; v_call: TRBV13; d_call: TRBD1; cdr3_nt: TGTGCCAGCAGCACCCGGGACAGGATTTTTACAGATACGCAGTATTTT; cdr3_aa: CASSTRDRIFTDTQYF
j_call: TRBJ2-1; clone_size: .; v_call: TRBV10-1; d_call: .; cdr3_nt: TGCGCCAGCAGTGAGCTACAGGGAAATGAGCAGTTCTTC; cdr3_aa: CASSELQGNEQFF
j_call: TRBJ1-4; clone_size: .; v_call: TRBV2; d_call: .; cdr3_nt: TGTGCCAGCACCGACCCGACAGATTTTAATGAAAAACTGTTTTTT; cdr3_aa: CASTDPTDFNEKLFF
j_call: TRBJ2-7; clone_size: .; v_call: TRBV28; d_call: .; cdr3_nt: TGTGCCAGCAGTTTCCAAGCCCTCTACGAGCAGTACTTC; cdr3_aa: CASSFQALYEQYF